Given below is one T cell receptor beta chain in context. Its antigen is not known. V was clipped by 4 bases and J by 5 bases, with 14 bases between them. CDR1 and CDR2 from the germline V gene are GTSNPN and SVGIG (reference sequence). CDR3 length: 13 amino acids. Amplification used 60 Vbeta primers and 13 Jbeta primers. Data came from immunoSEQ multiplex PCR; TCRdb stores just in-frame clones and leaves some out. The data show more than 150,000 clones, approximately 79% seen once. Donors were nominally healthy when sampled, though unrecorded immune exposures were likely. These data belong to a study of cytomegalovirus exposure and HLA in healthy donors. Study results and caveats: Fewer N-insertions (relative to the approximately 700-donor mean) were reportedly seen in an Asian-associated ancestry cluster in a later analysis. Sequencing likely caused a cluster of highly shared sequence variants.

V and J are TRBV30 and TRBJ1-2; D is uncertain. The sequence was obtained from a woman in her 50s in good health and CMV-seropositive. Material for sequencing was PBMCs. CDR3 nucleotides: TGTGCCTGGACCCCGAGTCCTCTATATGGCTACACCTTC. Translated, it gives CAWTPSPLYGYTF.